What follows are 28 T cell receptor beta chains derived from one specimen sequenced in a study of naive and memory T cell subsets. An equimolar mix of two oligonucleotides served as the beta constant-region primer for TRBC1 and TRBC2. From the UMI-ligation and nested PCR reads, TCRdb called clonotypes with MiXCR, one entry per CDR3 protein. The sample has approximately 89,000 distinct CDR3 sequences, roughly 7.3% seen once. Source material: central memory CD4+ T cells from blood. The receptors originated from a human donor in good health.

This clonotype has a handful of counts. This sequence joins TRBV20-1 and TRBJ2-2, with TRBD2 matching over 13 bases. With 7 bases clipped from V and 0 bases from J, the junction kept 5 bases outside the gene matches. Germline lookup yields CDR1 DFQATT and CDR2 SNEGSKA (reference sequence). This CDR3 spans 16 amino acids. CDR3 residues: CSVRTSGGTNTGELFF. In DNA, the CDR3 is TGCAGTGTACGGACTAGCGGGGGAACGAACACCGGGGAGCTGTTTTTT.

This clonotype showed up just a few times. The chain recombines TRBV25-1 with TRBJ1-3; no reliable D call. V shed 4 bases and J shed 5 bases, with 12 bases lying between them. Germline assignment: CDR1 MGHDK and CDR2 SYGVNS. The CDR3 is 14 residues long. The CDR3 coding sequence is TGTGCCAGCAGTGTAGGGAAAGGAAGAAACACCATATATTTT. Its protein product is CASSVGKGRNTIYF.

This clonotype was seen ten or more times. Here the CDR3 DNA reads TGCGCCAGCAGCGGACGCCTCCAAGAGACCCAGTACTTC. This gives the protein CASSGRLQETQYF. This chain joins TRBV10-2 and TRBJ2-5; no definite D call. CDR1 and CDR2 from the germline V gene are WSHSY and SAAADI. The length of the CDR3 is 13 residues. With 6 bases removed from V and 1 base from J, the gap between germline ends came to 9 bases.

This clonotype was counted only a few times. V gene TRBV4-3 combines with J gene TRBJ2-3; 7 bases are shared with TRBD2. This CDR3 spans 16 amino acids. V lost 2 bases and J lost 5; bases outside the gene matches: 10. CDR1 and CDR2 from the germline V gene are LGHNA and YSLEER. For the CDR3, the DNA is TGCGCCAGCAGCCAATCTCGCGGGGGAGCACGAGATACGCAGTATTTT. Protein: CASSQSRGGARDTQYF.

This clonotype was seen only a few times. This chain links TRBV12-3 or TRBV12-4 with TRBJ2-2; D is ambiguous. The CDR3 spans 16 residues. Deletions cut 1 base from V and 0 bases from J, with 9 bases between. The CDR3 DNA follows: TGTGCCAGCAGTTTAGTCTGGAAAACGAACACCGGGGAGCTGTTTTTT. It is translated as CASSLVWKTNTGELFF.

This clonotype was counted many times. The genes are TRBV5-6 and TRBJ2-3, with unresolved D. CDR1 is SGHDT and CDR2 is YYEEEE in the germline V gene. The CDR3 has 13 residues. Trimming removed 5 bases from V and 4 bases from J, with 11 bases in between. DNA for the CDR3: TGTGCCAGCAGTTTAGGCCGGGCAGATACGCAGTATTTT. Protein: CASSLGRADTQYF.

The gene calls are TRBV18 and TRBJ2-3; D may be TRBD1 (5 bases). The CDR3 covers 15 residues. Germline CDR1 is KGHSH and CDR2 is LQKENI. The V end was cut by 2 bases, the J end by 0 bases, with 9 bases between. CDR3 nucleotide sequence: TGTGCCAGCTCACCATTTTCAGGGAGCACAGATACGCAGTATTTT. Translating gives CASSPFSGSTDTQYF. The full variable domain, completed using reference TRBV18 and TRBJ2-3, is NAGVMQNPRHLVRRRGQEARLRCSPMKGHSHVYWYRQLPEEGLKFMVYLQKENIIDESGMPKERFSAEFPKEGPSILRIQQVVRGDSAAYFCASSPFSGSTDTQYFGPGTRLTVL.

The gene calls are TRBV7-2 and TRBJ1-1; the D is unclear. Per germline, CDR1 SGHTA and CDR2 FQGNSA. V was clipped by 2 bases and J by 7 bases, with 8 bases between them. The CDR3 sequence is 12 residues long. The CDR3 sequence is CASSLRAGEAFF. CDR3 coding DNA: TGTGCCAGCAGCTTAAGAGCAGGTGAAGCTTTCTTT.

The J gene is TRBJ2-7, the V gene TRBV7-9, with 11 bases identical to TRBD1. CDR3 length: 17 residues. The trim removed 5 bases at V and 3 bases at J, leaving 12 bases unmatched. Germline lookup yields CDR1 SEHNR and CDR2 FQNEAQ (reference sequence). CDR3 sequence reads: CASSPHSGQGAVYEQYF. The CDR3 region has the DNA TGTGCCAGCAGCCCACATTCTGGACAGGGGGCCGTCTACGAGCAGTACTTC.

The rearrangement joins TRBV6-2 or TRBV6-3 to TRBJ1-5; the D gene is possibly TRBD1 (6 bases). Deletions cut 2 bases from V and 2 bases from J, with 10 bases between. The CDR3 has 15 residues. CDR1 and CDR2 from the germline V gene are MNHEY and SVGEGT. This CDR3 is CASSYPGHGNQPQHF. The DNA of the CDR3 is TGTGCCAGCAGTTACCCGGGACACGGCAATCAGCCCCAGCATTTT.

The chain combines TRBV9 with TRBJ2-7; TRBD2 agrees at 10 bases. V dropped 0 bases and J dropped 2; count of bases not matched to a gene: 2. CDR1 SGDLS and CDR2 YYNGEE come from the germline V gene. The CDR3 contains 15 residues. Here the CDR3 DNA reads TGTGCCAGCAGCGTAGAGGGGACTAGCGCCTACGAGCAGTACTTC. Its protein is CASSVEGTSAYEQYF.

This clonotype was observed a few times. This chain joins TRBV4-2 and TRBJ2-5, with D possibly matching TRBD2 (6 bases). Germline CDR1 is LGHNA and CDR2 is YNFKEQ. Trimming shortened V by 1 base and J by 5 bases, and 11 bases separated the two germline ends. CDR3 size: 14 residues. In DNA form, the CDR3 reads TGTGCCAGCAGCCAAGGACTAGGTTGGGAGACCCAGTACTTC. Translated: CASSQGLGWETQYF.

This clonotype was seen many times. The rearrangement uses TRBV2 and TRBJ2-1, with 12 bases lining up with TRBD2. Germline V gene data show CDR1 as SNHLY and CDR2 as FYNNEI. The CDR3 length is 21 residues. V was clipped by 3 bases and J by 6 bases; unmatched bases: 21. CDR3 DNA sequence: TGTGCCAGCAGTGATTTGGAGAGGACTAGCGGGACCAATCTAACACCCAATGAGCAGTTCTTC. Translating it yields CASSDLERTSGTNLTPNEQFF.

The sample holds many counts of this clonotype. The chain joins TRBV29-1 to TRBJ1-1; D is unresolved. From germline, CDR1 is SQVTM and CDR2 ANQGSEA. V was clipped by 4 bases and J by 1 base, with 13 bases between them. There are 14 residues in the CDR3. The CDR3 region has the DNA TGCAGCGTTGTGATTGGCAGATCGAACACTGAAGCTTTCTTT. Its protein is CSVVIGRSNTEAFF.

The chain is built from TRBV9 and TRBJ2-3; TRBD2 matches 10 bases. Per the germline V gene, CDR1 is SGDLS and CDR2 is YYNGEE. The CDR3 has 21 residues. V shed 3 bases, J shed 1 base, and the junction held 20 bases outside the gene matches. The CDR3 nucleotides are TGTGCCAGCAGCGCTCAGATAGCGGCTAGCGGGAGTATGTTTGGCACAGATACGCAGTATTTT. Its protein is CASSAQIAASGSMFGTDTQYF.

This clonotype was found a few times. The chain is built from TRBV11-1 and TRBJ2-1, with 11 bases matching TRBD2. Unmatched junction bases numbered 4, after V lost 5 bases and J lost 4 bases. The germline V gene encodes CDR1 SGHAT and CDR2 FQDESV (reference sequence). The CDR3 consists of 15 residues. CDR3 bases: TGTGCCAGCAGCGGTCTAGCGGGGGGTTACAATGAGCAGTTCTTC. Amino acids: CASSGLAGGYNEQFF.

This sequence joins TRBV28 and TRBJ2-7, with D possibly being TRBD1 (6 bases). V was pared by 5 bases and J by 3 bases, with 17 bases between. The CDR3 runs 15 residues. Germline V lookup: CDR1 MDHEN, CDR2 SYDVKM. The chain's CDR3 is CASSPLQAGVYEQYF. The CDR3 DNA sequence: TGTGCCAGCAGTCCGTTACAAGCAGGGGTCTACGAGCAGTACTTC.

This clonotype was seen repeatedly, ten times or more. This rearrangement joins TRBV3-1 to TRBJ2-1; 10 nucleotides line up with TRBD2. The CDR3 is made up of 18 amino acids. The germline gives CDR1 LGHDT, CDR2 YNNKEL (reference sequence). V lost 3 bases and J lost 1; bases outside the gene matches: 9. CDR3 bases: TGTGCCAGCAGCCATTACCAGCGGGGGGGCTTTTCCTACAATGAGCAGTTCTTC. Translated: CASSHYQRGGFSYNEQFF.

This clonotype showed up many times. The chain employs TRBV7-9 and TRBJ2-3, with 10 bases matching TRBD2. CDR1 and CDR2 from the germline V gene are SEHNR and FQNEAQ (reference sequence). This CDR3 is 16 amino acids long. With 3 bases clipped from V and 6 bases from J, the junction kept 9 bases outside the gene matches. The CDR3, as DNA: TGTGCCAGCAGCTTCGGTAGCGGGGGGACCACGGATACGCAGTATTTT. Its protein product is CASSFGSGGTTDTQYF.

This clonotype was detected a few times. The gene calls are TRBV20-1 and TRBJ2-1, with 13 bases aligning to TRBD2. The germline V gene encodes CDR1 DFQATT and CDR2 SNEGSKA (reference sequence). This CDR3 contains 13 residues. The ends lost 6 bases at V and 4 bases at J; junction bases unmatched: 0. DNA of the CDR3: TGCAGTGCACTAGCGGGGGGGTACAATGAGCAGTTCTTC. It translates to CSALAGGYNEQFF.

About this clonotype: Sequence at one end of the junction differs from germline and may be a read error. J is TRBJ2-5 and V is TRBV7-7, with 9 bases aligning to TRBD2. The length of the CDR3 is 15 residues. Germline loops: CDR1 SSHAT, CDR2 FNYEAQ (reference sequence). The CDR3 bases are TGTGCTAGCAGCGCGACTAGCGGAGTCCAAGAGACCCAGTACTTC. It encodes CASSATSGVQETQYF.

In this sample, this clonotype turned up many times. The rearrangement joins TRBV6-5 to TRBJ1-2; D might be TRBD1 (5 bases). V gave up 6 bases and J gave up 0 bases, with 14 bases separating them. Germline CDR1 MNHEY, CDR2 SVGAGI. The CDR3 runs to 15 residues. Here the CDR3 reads CASSRVGGPNYGYTF. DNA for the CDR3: TGTGCCAGCAGCCGCGTGGGGGGACCTAACTATGGCTACACCTTC.

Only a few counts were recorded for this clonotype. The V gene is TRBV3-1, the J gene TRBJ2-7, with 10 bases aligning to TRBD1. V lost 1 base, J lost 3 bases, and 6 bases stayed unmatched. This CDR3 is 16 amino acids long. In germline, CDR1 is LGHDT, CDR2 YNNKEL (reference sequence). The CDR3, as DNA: TGTGCCAGCAGCCAAGCGCCGGGACAGGGGCACTACGAGCAGTACTTC. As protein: CASSQAPGQGHYEQYF.

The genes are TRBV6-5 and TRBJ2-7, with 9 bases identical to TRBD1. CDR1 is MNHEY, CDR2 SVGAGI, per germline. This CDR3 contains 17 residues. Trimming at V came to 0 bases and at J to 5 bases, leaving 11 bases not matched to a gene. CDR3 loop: CASSYSRARTGVNEQYF. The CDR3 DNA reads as TGTGCCAGCAGTTACTCGAGGGCCCGGACAGGGGTGAACGAGCAGTACTTC.

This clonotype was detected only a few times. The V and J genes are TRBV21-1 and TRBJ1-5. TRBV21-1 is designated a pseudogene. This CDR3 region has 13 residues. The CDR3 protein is CASSKRPYQPQHF. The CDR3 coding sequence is TGTGCCAGCAGCAAACGACCCTATCAGCCCCAGCATTTT.

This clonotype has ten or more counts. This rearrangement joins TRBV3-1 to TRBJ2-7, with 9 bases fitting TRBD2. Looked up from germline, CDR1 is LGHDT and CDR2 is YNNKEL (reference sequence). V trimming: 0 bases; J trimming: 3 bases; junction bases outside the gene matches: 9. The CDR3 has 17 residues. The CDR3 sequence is CASSQDRLAGNYYEQYF. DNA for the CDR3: TGTGCCAGCAGCCAAGATCGGCTAGCGGGAAACTACTACGAGCAGTACTTC.

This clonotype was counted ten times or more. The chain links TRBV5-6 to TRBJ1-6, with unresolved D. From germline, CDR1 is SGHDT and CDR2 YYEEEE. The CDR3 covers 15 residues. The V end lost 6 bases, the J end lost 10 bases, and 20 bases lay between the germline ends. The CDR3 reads CASTQERIQGSPLHF. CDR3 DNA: TGTGCCAGCACCCAAGAGAGGATCCAAGGATCACCCCTCCACTTT.

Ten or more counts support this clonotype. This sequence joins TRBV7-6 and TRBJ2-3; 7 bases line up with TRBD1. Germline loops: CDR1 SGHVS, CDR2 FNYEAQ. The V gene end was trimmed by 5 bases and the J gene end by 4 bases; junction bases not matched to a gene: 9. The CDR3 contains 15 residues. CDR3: CASSLTGLGADTQYF. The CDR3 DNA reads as TGTGCCAGCAGCCTGACAGGGTTGGGGGCAGATACGCAGTATTTT.